One sample yielded the 9 T cell receptor beta chains listed below, sequenced in a study of cytomegalovirus exposure and HLA in healthy donors. The method was immunoSEQ multiplex PCR; TCRdb's version includes in-frame clones alone and lacks a portion of them. The sample yields about 150,000 clones, 86% seen once. Material: PBMCs. The receptor source for this set is a man between 18 and 29 years old in good health and CMV-seropositive.

The rearrangement uses TRBV7-7 and TRBJ2-3, with 8 bases identical to TRBD1. CDR3 length equals 16 residues. V trimming: 5 bases; J trimming: 0 bases; junction bases outside the gene matches: 7. Germline lookup yields CDR1 SSHAT and CDR2 FNYEAQ (reference sequence). CDR3 sequence: CASSPTGGLSTDTQYF. In DNA form, the CDR3 reads TGTGCCAGCAGCCCAACAGGGGGTCTTAGCACAGATACGCAGTATTTT.

J is TRBJ2-7 and V is TRBV27; no definite D call. The CDR3 contains 10 residues. Trimming shortened V by 11 bases and J by 1 base, and 6 bases separated the two germline ends. CDR1 MNHEY and CDR2 SMNVEV come from the germline V gene (reference sequence). The CDR3 region is CAAGSYEQYF. The CDR3 DNA follows: TGTGCCGCCGGGTCCTACGAGCAGTACTTC.

The chain uses TRBV6-1 and TRBJ1-5; 8 bases map to TRBD1. The germline gives CDR1 MNHNS, CDR2 SASEGT. Trimming took 1 base from V and 2 from J; bases not matched to a gene: 13. The CDR3 is 19 residues long. CDR3 nucleotides: TGTGCCAGCAGTGAAGGTGGGGCGGACAGGGTGGAAGGCAATCAGCCCCAGCATTTT. It codes for CASSEGGADRVEGNQPQHF.

V gene TRBV7-2 combines with J gene TRBJ2-5; 8 bases align to TRBD2. The V gene's germline CDR1 is SGHTA and CDR2 FQGNSA. J lost 4 bases, V lost 4 bases, and 11 bases had no gene match. The CDR3 is made up of 16 amino acids. CDR3 bases: TGTGCCAGCAGCTCCCCGGGACTAGGAGGTCCAGAGACCCAGTACTTC. Its protein product is CASSSPGLGGPETQYF.

The V call is TRBV5-1, the J call TRBJ2-2; 7 positions agree with TRBD2. The CDR3 loop spans 15 amino acids. The germline CDR1 and CDR2 sequences are SGHRS and YFSETQ. V lost 0 bases and J lost 5; bases outside the gene matches: 4. This CDR3 reads CASSLVGGGTGELFF. The DNA of the CDR3 is TGCGCCAGCAGCTTGGTTGGCGGGGGAACCGGGGAGCTGTTTTTT.

This clone has a handful of counts. This chain joins TRBV7-2 and TRBJ2-7; 9 bases are a match to TRBD1. CDR3 length: 14 residues. With V trimmed by 3 bases and J by 1 base, 1 base remained unmatched. Germline lookup yields CDR1 SGHTA and CDR2 FQGNSA. DNA of the CDR3: TGTGCCAGCAGCTTGGACAGGGGTTCCTACGAGCAGTACTTC. Its protein product is CASSLDRGSYEQYF.

This clone has only one observation. This chain joins TRBV15 and TRBJ2-3, with 8 bases aligning to TRBD1. The CDR3 length is 15 residues. From germline, CDR1 is LNHNV and CDR2 YYDKDF (reference sequence). The V segment lost 4 bases and the J segment 0 bases; nucleotides outside the gene matches: 3. The CDR3 region is CATSTRTGSTDTQYF. The CDR3, as DNA: TGTGCCACCAGCACTCGGACAGGGAGCACAGATACGCAGTATTTT.

This rearrangement joins TRBV15 to TRBJ1-2; D is unclear. The CDR3 loop spans 14 amino acids. V lost 0 bases, J lost 4 bases, and 9 bases lay in between. The germline V gene has CDR1 LNHNV and CDR2 YYDKDF (reference sequence). The CDR3 DNA follows: TGTGCCACCAGCAGAGATCTGGGCTCCTATGGCTACACCTTC. Encoded protein: CATSRDLGSYGYTF.

V gene TRBV7-3 combines with J gene TRBJ1-2; 8 bases align to TRBD1. The CDR3 has 16 amino acids. The germline gives CDR1 SGHTA, CDR2 FQGTGA. The junction had 14 bases not matched to a gene; V was cut back by 3 bases and J by 8 bases. The CDR3 DNA follows: TGTGCCAGCAGCTTGGAGGCCAGGGGGCGTGGAGAAGGCTACACCTTC. Amino acids: CASSLEARGRGEGYTF.